The source of this TCR beta chain is a study of cytotoxic CD8 clonotypes in ibrutinib-treated CLL. The assay was immunoSEQ multiplex PCR, and TCRdb's table has in-frame clones only and misses some. Of about 160,000 clones in the sample, approximately 77% are singletons; the top ten hold approximately 2%. V gave up 6 bases and J gave up 3 bases; unmatched junction bases: 6. From germline, CDR1 is MNHEY and CDR2 SVGAGI. This CDR3 has 15 amino acids. The sample here was PBMCs, taken after 12 months of ibrutinib treatment. This TCR came from a human donor with chronic lymphocytic leukemia. The chain has TRBV6-5 and TRBJ2-3; 10 bases line up with TRBD1. The CDR3 DNA reads TGTGCCAGCAGAGGCCTGGGACAGGGGACAGATACGCAGTATTTT. Its translation: CASRGLGQGTDTQYF.